This T cell receptor (beta chain) was recorded in a study of blood T cell repertoires in COVID-19. As for the study in general: Acute-phase and convalescent COVID-19 samples originated in the United States, Italy and Spain.

Generated by immunoSEQ multiplex PCR, the TCRdb table keeps only in-frame clones and is missing some. Here the sample spans 40,000 to 50,000 clones, about 80% being singletons. This clone was observed a single time. What was sequenced was peripheral blood. This sequence originates from a woman of 80 years or more with acute or convalescent COVID-19.

The chain's CDR3 is CASSLVQSNEKLFF. The CDR3 DNA reads as TGTGCCAGCAGCTTAGTACAAAGTAATGAAAAACTGTTTTTT. The chain joins TRBV7-9 to TRBJ1-4; D remains ambiguous. Germline values: CDR1 SEHNR, CDR2 FQNEAQ (reference sequence). The CDR3 sequence is 14 residues long. V shed 1 base and J shed 4 bases, with 7 bases lying between them.